This is a list of T cell receptor beta chains from one sample in a study of T cell repertoires in cytomegalovirus infection. Their target antigens are unknown. MiXCR was run by TCRdb on the reads, yielding one entry per CDR3 protein. The sample contains about 340,000 distinct CDR3 sequences, roughly 29% of which appear only once. The material was cultured PBMCs, obtained from culture after CMV antigen stimulation. The receptors here all came from a human donor in good health (CMV status not recorded). Some clones in this sample may be carry-over from other donors' samples. CDR3s include the opening cysteine and the closing phenylalanine or tryptophan. A D gene is named only where the DNA matches it firmly. Size is stated for part of the rows, as once, few or many counts, or as a class when the clone is expanded.

D gene	clone size	V gene	J gene	CDR3 protein	CDR3 DNA
TRBD1	NA	TRBV7-9	TRBJ2-3	CASSSDHRGRKDTQYF	TGTGCCAGCAGCTCCGACCACAGGGGGCGCAAAGATACGCAGTATTTT
TRBD1	NA	TRBV7-9	TRBJ1-5	CASSFGTGDSNQPQHF	TGTGCCAGCAGCTTCGGGACAGGGGATAGCAATCAGCCCCAGCATTTT
TRBD2	few	TRBV27	TRBJ2-5	CASSLAGGWETQYF	TGTGCCAGCAGTTTGGCGGGAGGATGGGAGACCCAGTACTTC
TRBD1	NA	TRBV7-2	TRBJ1-2	CASSSPRQGAVGYTF	TGTGCCAGCAGCAGCCCCCGACAGGGGGCCGTTGGCTACACCTTC
NA	NA	TRBV6-2/TRBV6-3	TRBJ2-7	CASSYEDSFYEQYF	TGTGCCAGCAGTTACGAGGACAGCTTCTACGAGCAGTACTTC
TRBD1	few	TRBV7-9	TRBJ1-3	CASRTDRFGQGNTIYF	TGTGCCAGCAGAACGGACAGGTTCGGACAGGGAAACACCATATATTTT
TRBD2	few	TRBV3-1	TRBJ2-3	CASSQGGTSGGSGLTDTQYF	TGTGCCAGCAGCCAAGGCGGGACTAGCGGGGGTTCAGGGTTGACAGATACGCAGTATTTT
TRBD2	few	TRBV10-3	TRBJ2-1	CATSTSDYNEQFF	TGTGCCACCTCGACTAGCGACTACAATGAGCAGTTCTTC
NA	few	TRBV7-6	TRBJ1-1	CASSFPYGTNTEAFF	TGTGCCAGCAGCTTTCCCTATGGGACGAACACTGAAGCTTTCTTT
TRBD2	once	TRBV27	TRBJ2-3	CASSLGLAIGTDTQYF	TGTGCCAGCAGTCTTGGACTAGCTATTGGCACAGATACGCAGTATTTT
NA	NA	TRBV2	TRBJ2-1	CASSLTGLGEQFF	TGTGCCAGCAGCTTGACTGGCCTGGGGGAGCAGTTCTTC
TRBD2	NA	TRBV11-2	TRBJ2-7	CASSSGTSGLYEQYF	TGTGCCAGCAGCTCCGGGACTAGCGGACTTTACGAGCAGTACTTC
TRBD2	NA	TRBV10-3	TRBJ2-1	CAIKLAGGPNEQFF	TGTGCCATCAAATTGGCGGGGGGGCCCAATGAGCAGTTCTTC
NA	NA	TRBV5-5	TRBJ2-5	CASSFDSWTQYF	TGTGCCAGCAGCTTCGATAGCTGGACCCAGTACTTC
TRBD1	NA	TRBV27	TRBJ1-2	CASSRRGQLYGYTF	TGTGCCAGCAGTCGCCGGGGACAGCTTTATGGCTACACCTTC
NA	few	TRBV29-1	TRBJ1-3	CSVLTEGFGNTIYF	TGCAGCGTGTTAACAGAGGGCTTTGGAAACACCATATATTTT
TRBD1	NA	TRBV10-3	TRBJ1-4	CAISPGTGPEKLFF	TGTGCCATCAGTCCCGGGACAGGCCCTGAAAAACTGTTTTTT
NA	many	TRBV27	TRBJ1-6	CASSGGPMDSPLHF	TGTGCCAGCAGCGGGGGACCCATGGATTCACCCCTCCACTTT
NA	NA	TRBV10-3	TRBJ2-5	CAISDTGIRGETQYF	TGTGCCATCAGTGATACCGGGATTCGGGGAGAGACCCAGTACTTC
NA	NA	TRBV28	TRBJ2-7	CASARLWSGGVGYEQYF	TGTGCCAGCGCCCGCCTCTGGAGTGGTGGAGTAGGCTACGAGCAGTACTTC
TRBD1	NA	TRBV20-1	TRBJ1-1	CSASWTGLGEAFF	TGCAGTGCTAGCTGGACAGGGTTAGGCGAAGCTTTCTTT
TRBD1	few	TRBV27	TRBJ1-4	CASSPTGRANEKLFF	TGTGCCAGCAGTCCGACAGGGCGAGCTAATGAAAAACTGTTTTTT
TRBD1	NA	TRBV5-4	TRBJ2-7	CASSFDRVGEQYF	TGTGCCAGCAGCTTCGACAGGGTGGGTGAGCAGTACTTC
NA	few	TRBV11-2	TRBJ2-1	CASSLEGPQGLTYNEQFF	TGTGCCAGCAGCTTAGAAGGGCCTCAGGGTCTTACCTACAATGAGCAGTTCTTC
TRBD2	NA	TRBV19	TRBJ2-7	CASSTSGKSYEQYF	TGTGCCAGTAGTACTAGCGGGAAATCCTACGAGCAGTACTTC
TRBD1	few	TRBV7-8	TRBJ1-2	CASSLAVPGQGSYGYTF	TGTGCCAGCAGCTTAGCAGTCCCGGGACAGGGAAGCTATGGCTACACCTTC
TRBD2	NA	TRBV9	TRBJ2-1	CASSVTSGGANEQFF	TGTGCCAGCAGCGTGACTAGCGGGGGGGCCAATGAGCAGTTCTTC
NA	few	TRBV25-1	TRBJ2-7	CASSSDGTYEQYF	TGTGCCAGCAGCTCGGACGGGACGTACGAGCAGTACTTC
NA	NA	TRBV24-1	TRBJ2-1	CATSDWAGDEQFF	TGTGCCACCAGTGATTGGGCAGGCGATGAGCAGTTCTTC
TRBD2	NA	TRBV11-2	TRBJ2-1	CASSFLLGSGRGNEQFF	TGTGCCAGCAGCTTCCTCTTGGGTAGCGGGAGGGGCAATGAGCAGTTCTTC
TRBD2	NA	TRBV28	TRBJ2-1	CASSLETSGIDEQFF	TGTGCCAGCAGTTTGGAGACTAGCGGGATCGATGAGCAGTTCTTC
NA	once	TRBV5-4	TRBJ1-1	CASSEQDTEAFF	TGTGCCAGCAGCGAACAGGACACTGAAGCTTTCTTT
TRBD1	NA	TRBV2	TRBJ1-6	CASSEAQGQGNSPLHF	TGTGCCAGCAGTGAAGCGCAGGGACAGGGAAATTCACCCCTCCACTTT
NA	many	TRBV7-6	TRBJ2-1	CASSSPRDSSYNEQFF	TGTGCCAGCAGCTCCCCCAGGGATAGCTCCTACAATGAGCAGTTCTTC
NA	few	TRBV19	TRBJ1-5	CASSPLERNQPQHF	TGTGCCAGTAGTCCCCTTGAGAGGAATCAGCCCCAGCATTTT
TRBD1	few	TRBV27	TRBJ2-5	CASSFMGQGQETQYF	TGTGCCAGCAGTTTTATGGGACAGGGCCAAGAGACCCAGTACTTC
NA	NA	TRBV7-2	TRBJ2-1	CASSLTVEQFF	TGTGCCAGCAGCTTGACAGTTGAGCAGTTCTTC
TRBD1	NA	TRBV7-9	TRBJ1-1	CASSTDRVAFF	TGTGCCAGCAGCACGGACAGGGTAGCTTTCTTT
TRBD2	NA	TRBV5-4	TRBJ2-3	CASIRKTSGVSTDTQYF	TGTGCCAGCATCCGGAAAACTAGCGGGGTTAGCACAGATACGCAGTATTTT
NA	NA	TRBV7-3	TRBJ1-1	CASSRTSNTEAFF	TGTGCCAGCAGTCGTACATCTAACACTGAAGCTTTCTTT
NA	NA	TRBV29-1	TRBJ2-7	CSVEVGGPNYEQYF	TGCAGCGTTGAAGTCGGTGGTCCTAACTACGAGCAGTACTTC
NA	few	TRBV11-2	TRBJ2-7	CASSLVGGADEQYF	TGTGCCAGCAGCTTAGTAGGAGGGGCCGACGAGCAGTACTTC
NA	few	TRBV6-1	TRBJ2-6	CASSANRAGANVLTF	TGTGCCAGCAGTGCTAACAGGGCTGGGGCCAACGTCCTGACTTTC
NA	NA	TRBV12-3/TRBV12-4	TRBJ1-3	CASSPFSGNTIYF	TGTGCCAGCAGTCCCTTCTCTGGAAACACCATATATTTT
NA	few	TRBV2	TRBJ1-2	CASSEDGYTF	TGTGCCAGCAGTGAGGATGGCTACACCTTC
NA	NA	TRBV18	TRBJ2-5	CASSPTAAQETQYF	TGTGCCAGCTCACCAACAGCGGCCCAGGAGACCCAGTACTTC
TRBD2	NA	TRBV12-3/TRBV12-4	TRBJ2-7	CASSTGTSALTSGQYF	TGTGCCAGCAGTACCGGGACTAGCGCCCTAACTTCGGGGCAGTACTTC
NA	NA	TRBV5-1	TRBJ2-3	CASSLVQGGSDTQYF	TGCGCCAGCAGCTTGGTGCAGGGAGGATCAGATACGCAGTATTTT
TRBD2	NA	TRBV29-1	TRBJ2-3	CSSGEGTDTQYF	TGCAGTAGCGGGGAAGGCACAGATACGCAGTATTTT
TRBD2	few	TRBV28	TRBJ2-3	CASSLLLLAGGLYTQYF	TGTGCCAGCAGTTTATTACTCCTAGCGGGAGGGTTATATACGCAGTATTTT
NA	NA	TRBV7-2	TRBJ2-5	CASSLYPQETQYF	TGTGCCAGCAGCTTATACCCCCAAGAGACCCAGTACTTC
TRBD2	NA	TRBV7-3	TRBJ2-1	CASSLEKVTSGEETYNEQFF	TGTGCCAGCAGCTTAGAAAAAGTGACTAGCGGGGAGGAAACCTACAATGAGCAGTTCTTC
TRBD1	NA	TRBV7-3	TRBJ1-5	CASSPYGTENQPQHF	TGTGCCAGCAGCCCCTACGGGACAGAAAATCAGCCCCAGCATTTT
NA	few	TRBV6-5	TRBJ2-3	CASSYGSDTQYF	TGTGCCAGCAGTTACGGGTCAGATACGCAGTATTTT